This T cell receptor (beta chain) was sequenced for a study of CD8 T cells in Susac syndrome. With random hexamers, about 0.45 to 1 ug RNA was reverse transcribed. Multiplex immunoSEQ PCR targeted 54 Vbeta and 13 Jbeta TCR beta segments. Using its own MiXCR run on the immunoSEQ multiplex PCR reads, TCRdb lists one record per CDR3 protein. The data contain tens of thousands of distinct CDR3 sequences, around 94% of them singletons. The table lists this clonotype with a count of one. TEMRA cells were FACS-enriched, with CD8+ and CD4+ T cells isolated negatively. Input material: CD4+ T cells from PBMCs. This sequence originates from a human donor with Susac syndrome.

The DNA for the CDR3 is TGTGCCAGCAGCTTGTTGGCCACCAGGGAGACCCAGTACTTC. Translation gives CASSLLATRETQYF. The chain carries TRBV5-4 and TRBJ2-5; D is uncertain. The germline CDR1 and CDR2 sequences are SGHNT and YYREEE (reference sequence). V lost 1 base and J 5 bases, leaving 12 bases between the germline ends. This CDR3 is 14 amino acids long. The variable domain in full, completed from reference TRBV5-4 and TRBJ2-5, reads ETGVTQSPTHLIKTRGQQVTLRCSSQSGHNTVSWYQQALGQGPQFIFQYYREEENGRGNFPPRFSGLQFPNYSSELNVNALELDDSALYLCASSLLATRETQYFGPGTRLLVL.